This is a list of T cell receptor beta chains from one sample in a study of blood T cell repertoires in COVID-19. Data came from immunoSEQ multiplex PCR; TCRdb stores just in-frame clones and leaves some out. The table has approximately 200,000 clones, about four fifths seen once. Sample: PBMCs or T cells enriched from blood (not recorded which). These receptors came from a man in his forties who had recovered from COVID-19. The CDR3 runs from the conserved cysteine through the conserved F or W. The D gene is left open where the match is weak. Expanded clones get a size class; other rows say once, few or many, or leave the size out.

v_gene,d_gene,abundance,j_gene,CDR3nt,CDR3aa
TRBV7-9,TRBD1,.,TRBJ1-1,TGTGCCAGCAGGTCTTCTCCCGGGACAGAGAACACTGAAGCTTTCTTT,CASRSSPGTENTEAFF
TRBV7-2,TRBD2,.,TRBJ2-5,TGTGCCAGCGGTATAGCGGGAGTCGAGACCCAGTACTTC,CASGIAGVETQYF
TRBV5-7,.,few,TRBJ2-1,TGTGCCAGCAGCTTAAACATTGGCATCAATGAGCAGTTCTTC,CASSLNIGINEQFF
TRBV30,TRBD2,.,TRBJ2-3,TGTGCCTGGAGATCCGGGACTAGGATTAGCACAGATACGCAGTATTTT,CAWRSGTRISTDTQYF
TRBV4-2,TRBD2,.,TRBJ2-1,TGTGCCAGCAGCCAACCCGGACTAGCGGGAGACTACAATGAGCAGTTCTTC,CASSQPGLAGDYNEQFF
TRBV5-5,TRBD2,.,TRBJ2-5,TGTGCCAGCAGCTTCTGGACAAACCGACTGGGACTAGCGGCCCAAGAGACCCAGTACTTC,CASSFWTNRLGLAAQETQYF
TRBV27,TRBD1,once,TRBJ2-7,TGTGCCAGCAGTTTGGGGACAGGCTACGAGCAGTACTTC,CASSLGTGYEQYF
TRBV7-9,.,.,TRBJ1-6,TGTGCCAGCGGGGGCTCACCCCTCCACTTT,CASGGSPLHF
TRBV6-5,TRBD2,.,TRBJ2-3,TGTGCCAGCAGAATTAGCGGGGGGGGAACAGATACGCAGTATTTT,CASRISGGGTDTQYF
TRBV6-2/TRBV6-3,.,.,TRBJ1-4,TGTGCCAGCAGTTACAACTCAGGGGATGAAAAACTGTTTTTT,CASSYNSGDEKLFF
TRBV3-1/TRBV3-2,.,few,TRBJ2-3,TGTGCCAGCAGCCCAGCAGGGACTAGCACAGATACGCAGTATTTT,CASSPAGTSTDTQYF
TRBV28,TRBD1,.,TRBJ1-2,TGTGCCAGCAGTACGACAGGGGTTAGCTATGGCTACACCTTC,CASSTTGVSYGYTF
TRBV2,.,few,TRBJ2-1,TGTGCCAGCACCCAGAACCGGGGAAATGAGCAGTTCTTC,CASTQNRGNEQFF
TRBV2,.,few,TRBJ2-3,TGTGCCAGCAGAGCGGACAGAAGTAGCACAGATACGCAGTATTTT,CASRADRSSTDTQYF
TRBV4-2,TRBD1,few,TRBJ1-5,TGTGCCAGCAGCCAAGACGACAGGGGGGTGGAGCCCCAGCATTTT,CASSQDDRGVEPQHF
TRBV29-1,TRBD1,.,TRBJ1-2,TGCAGCGTCCCCCTCGGGACAGATGGCTACACCTTC,CSVPLGTDGYTF
TRBV29-1,.,.,TRBJ1-2,TGCAGCGTTGAGAAGGCAACAGGGATCTATGGCTACACCTTC,CSVEKATGIYGYTF
TRBV28,TRBD1,.,TRBJ1-5,TGTGCCAGCAGTCCAGGGGGGCGTTTTAGCAATCAGCCCCAGCATTTT,CASSPGGRFSNQPQHF
TRBV12-3/TRBV12-4,.,.,TRBJ1-6,TGTGCCAGCAGTTTACCCCTAAAGCCCCTCCACTTT,CASSLPLKPLHF
TRBV25-1,.,.,TRBJ1-2,TGTGCCAGCAGTGATAGCGGGGCTTACTATGGCTACACCTTC,CASSDSGAYYGYTF
TRBV7-9,TRBD1,once,TRBJ1-4,TGTGCCAGCAGCAAGGGGGCCCCTACTAATGAAAAACTGTTTTTT,CASSKGAPTNEKLFF
TRBV30,.,.,TRBJ2-1,TGTGCCTGGAGGTGGGGCGCCTACAATGAGCAGTTCTTC,CAWRWGAYNEQFF
TRBV28,.,.,TRBJ1-4,TGTGCCAGCCATCAGGAGGGGCCAACTAATGAAAAACTGTTTTTT,CASHQEGPTNEKLFF
TRBV2,.,.,TRBJ2-7,TGTGCCAGCAGTGGGGGGAGGAGCTCCTACGAGCAGTACTTC,CASSGGRSSYEQYF
TRBV28,.,.,TRBJ2-1,TGTGCCAGCAGTTTACTTTTCGGGGAAAGCTCCTACAATGAGCAGTTCTTC,CASSLLFGESSYNEQFF
TRBV19,TRBD1,.,TRBJ2-1,TGTGCCAGTAGTACCTGGACAGGCCCCGATTCCCACAATGAGCAGTTCTTC,CASSTWTGPDSHNEQFF
TRBV9,TRBD1,.,TRBJ2-5,TGTGCCAGCAGCGTAGTTGGGACAGGGAGCGAGACCCAGTACTTC,CASSVVGTGSETQYF
TRBV5-4,.,.,TRBJ2-2,TGTGCCAGCAGCGACGGGAATGGAGGGAACACCGGGGAGCTGTTTTTT,CASSDGNGGNTGELFF
TRBV14,.,.,TRBJ2-6,TGTGCCAGCAGCCAAACCTCAGCTGGGGCCAACGTCCTGACTTTC,CASSQTSAGANVLTF
TRBV19,TRBD2,.,TRBJ2-2,TGTGCCAGTAGTAGGCGGACTAGCGGGAGGGCCGACACCGGGGAGCTGTTTTTT,CASSRRTSGRADTGELFF
TRBV4-3,.,.,TRBJ1-1,TGCGCCAGCAGCCAAAGTATCAGAGGCACTGAAGCTTTCTTT,CASSQSIRGTEAFF
TRBV24-1,.,.,TRBJ2-2,TGTGCCACCAGTGATCGTTTCTTCGGGGCCGGGGAGCTGTTTTTT,CATSDRFFGAGELFF
TRBV11-2,TRBD2,.,TRBJ2-5,TGTGCCAGCAGCCTCCTTAGCGGGGCGGGAGGCGAGACCCAGTACTTC,CASSLLSGAGGETQYF
TRBV7-3,TRBD1,.,TRBJ2-1,TGTGCCAGCAGCCCGGGACAGACTTTCGAGCAGTTCTTC,CASSPGQTFEQFF
TRBV11-2,.,.,TRBJ2-1,TGTGCCAGCAGCCAGCAGCCCAGGGTTGGGGAGCAGTTCTTC,CASSQQPRVGEQFF
TRBV9,TRBD1,few,TRBJ1-2,TGTGCCAGCAGCGTAGGACAGGGGGTGGGTGGCTACACCTTC,CASSVGQGVGGYTF
TRBV7-3,.,.,TRBJ1-3,TGTGCCAGCAGTCAGCAGGGGTCCTTCTCTGGAAACACCATATATTTT,CASSQQGSFSGNTIYF
TRBV5-4,.,.,TRBJ1-2,TGTGCCAGCAGCTTGAATGAGGGCCATGGCTACACCTTC,CASSLNEGHGYTF
TRBV7-2,.,few,TRBJ1-5,TGTGCCAGCAGCCTCCGGGACACAGGGCAGCCCCAGCATTTT,CASSLRDTGQPQHF
TRBV10-3,.,.,TRBJ1-2,TGTGCCATCAGCGGGACTGACTATGGCTACACCTTC,CAISGTDYGYTF
TRBV15,.,once,TRBJ1-1,TGTGCCACCAGCAGAGATCGATTATTAGGAGTCTTT,CATSRDRLLGVF
TRBV28,TRBD2,.,TRBJ2-3,TGTGCCAGCAGTTCCCTGCGCTACTTAGCGGGAGGGGAGGATACGCAGTATTTT,CASSSLRYLAGGEDTQYF
TRBV7-3,TRBD2,.,TRBJ2-1,TGTGCCAGCAGCCCTTACCTGACTAGCGGAGGGGACAATGAGCAGTTCTTC,CASSPYLTSGGDNEQFF
TRBV7-6,.,.,TRBJ2-3,TGTGCCAGCAGCTTAGCGCGGGGCACAGATACGCAGTATTTT,CASSLARGTDTQYF
TRBV5-1,.,.,TRBJ2-1,TGCGCCAGCAGCTGGGACATCTACAATGAGCAGTTCTTC,CASSWDIYNEQFF
TRBV2,TRBD1,.,TRBJ1-5,TGTGCCAGCAGTGGCGGACAGGGCCCTCAGCCCCAGCATTTT,CASSGGQGPQPQHF
TRBV30,TRBD1,.,TRBJ1-2,TGTGCCTGGAGTGTAGAAGGGACAGGGAGAAGGGGCTACACCTTC,CAWSVEGTGRRGYTF
TRBV10-3,.,once,TRBJ2-2,TGTGCCATCAGTGAGTCGGGAGGGGGAACCGGGGAGCTGTTTTTT,CAISESGGGTGELFF
TRBV5-1,.,.,TRBJ1-4,TGCGCCAGCTACCCGGATACAGCTGCAACTAATGAAAAACTGTTTTTT,CASYPDTAATNEKLFF
TRBV29-1,.,once,TRBJ1-2,TGCAGCATAACGGGGGGGTATGGCTACACCTTC,CSITGGYGYTF
TRBV6-5,TRBD1,.,TRBJ1-2,TGTGCCAGTGGAACCGGGACAGGGAACTATGGCTACACCTTC,CASGTGTGNYGYTF
TRBV29-1,.,.,TRBJ2-4,TGCAGCGTGCTTACAGGCTTGGGGAACATTCAGTACTTC,CSVLTGLGNIQYF
TRBV2,.,.,TRBJ1-1,TGTGCCAGCAGTGGGCGGGTTCGTCCAATCATGAACACTGAAGCTTTCTTT,CASSGRVRPIMNTEAFF